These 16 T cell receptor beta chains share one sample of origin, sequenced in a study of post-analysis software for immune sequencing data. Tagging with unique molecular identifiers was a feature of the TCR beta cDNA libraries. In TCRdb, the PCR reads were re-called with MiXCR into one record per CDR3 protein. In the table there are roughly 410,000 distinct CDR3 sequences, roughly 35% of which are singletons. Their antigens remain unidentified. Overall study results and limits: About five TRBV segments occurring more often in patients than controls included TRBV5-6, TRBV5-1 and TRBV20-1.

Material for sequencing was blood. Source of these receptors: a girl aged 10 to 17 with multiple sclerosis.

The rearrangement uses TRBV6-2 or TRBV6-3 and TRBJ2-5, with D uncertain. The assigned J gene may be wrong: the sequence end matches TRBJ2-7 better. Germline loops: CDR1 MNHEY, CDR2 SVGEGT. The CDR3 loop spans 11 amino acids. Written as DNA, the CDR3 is TGTGCCAGCAGTTTGAGGCACGAGCAGTACTTC. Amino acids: CASSLRHEQYF.

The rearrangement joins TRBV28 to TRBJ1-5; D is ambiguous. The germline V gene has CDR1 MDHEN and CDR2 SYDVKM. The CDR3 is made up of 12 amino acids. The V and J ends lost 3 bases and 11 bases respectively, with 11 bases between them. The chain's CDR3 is CASSLTDFAQHF. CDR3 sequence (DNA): TGTGCCAGCAGTTTGACCGATTTTGCCCAGCATTTT.

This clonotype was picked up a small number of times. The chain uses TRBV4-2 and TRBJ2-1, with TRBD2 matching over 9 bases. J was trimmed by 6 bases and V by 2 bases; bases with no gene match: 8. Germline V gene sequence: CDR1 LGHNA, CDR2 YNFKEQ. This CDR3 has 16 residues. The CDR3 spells CASSQPLGGGANEQFF. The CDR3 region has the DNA TGTGCCAGCAGCCAACCCTTGGGCGGGGGGGCCAATGAGCAGTTCTTC.

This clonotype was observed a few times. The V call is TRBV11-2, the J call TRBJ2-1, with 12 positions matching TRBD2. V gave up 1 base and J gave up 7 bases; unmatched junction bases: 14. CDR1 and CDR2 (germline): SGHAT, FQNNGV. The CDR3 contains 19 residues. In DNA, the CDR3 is TGTGCCAGCAGCTTAGGTTGGCTAGCGGGGGGGCCTAGTCGAAATGAGCAGTTCTTC. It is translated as CASSLGWLAGGPSRNEQFF.

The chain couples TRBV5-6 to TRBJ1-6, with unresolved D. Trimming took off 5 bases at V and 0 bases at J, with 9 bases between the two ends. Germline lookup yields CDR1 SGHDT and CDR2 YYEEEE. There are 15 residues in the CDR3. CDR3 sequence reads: CASRPSSSYNSPLHF. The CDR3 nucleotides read TGTGCCAGCAGACCGTCGAGCTCCTATAATTCACCCCTCCACTTT.

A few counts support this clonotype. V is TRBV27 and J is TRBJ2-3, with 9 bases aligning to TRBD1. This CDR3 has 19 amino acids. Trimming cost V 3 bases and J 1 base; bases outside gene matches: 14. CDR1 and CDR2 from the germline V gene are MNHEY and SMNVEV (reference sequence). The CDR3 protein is CASSFLGTGKDEGTDTQYF. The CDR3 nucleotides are TGTGCCAGCAGTTTTCTGGGGACAGGGAAGGATGAGGGCACAGATACGCAGTATTTT.

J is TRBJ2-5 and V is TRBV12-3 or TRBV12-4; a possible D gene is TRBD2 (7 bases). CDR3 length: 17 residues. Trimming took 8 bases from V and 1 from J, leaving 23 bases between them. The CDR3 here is CASQTRGRGPPQETQYF. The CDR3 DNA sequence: TGTGCCAGCCAAACTCGGGGGCGGGGGCCCCCCCAAGAGACCCAGTACTTC.

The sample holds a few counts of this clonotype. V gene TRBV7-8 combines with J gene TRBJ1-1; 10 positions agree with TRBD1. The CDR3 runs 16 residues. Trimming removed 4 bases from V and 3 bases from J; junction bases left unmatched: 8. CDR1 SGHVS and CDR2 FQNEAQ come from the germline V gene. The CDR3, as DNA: TGTGCCAGCAGCTCCTGGGGACAGGGGATGGACACTGAAGCTTTCTTT. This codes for CASSSWGQGMDTEAFF.

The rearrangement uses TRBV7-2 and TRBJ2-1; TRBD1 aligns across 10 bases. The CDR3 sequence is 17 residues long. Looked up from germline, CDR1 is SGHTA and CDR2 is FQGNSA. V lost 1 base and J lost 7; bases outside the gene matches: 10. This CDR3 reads CASSLVARTGGENEQFF. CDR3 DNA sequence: TGTGCCAGCAGCTTAGTGGCCAGGACAGGGGGTGAAAATGAGCAGTTCTTC.

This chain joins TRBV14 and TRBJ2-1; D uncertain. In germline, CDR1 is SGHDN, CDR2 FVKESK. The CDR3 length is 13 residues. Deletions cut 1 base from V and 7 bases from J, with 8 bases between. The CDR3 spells CASSQALRNEQFF. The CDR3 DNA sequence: TGTGCCAGCAGCCAAGCCCTTAGGAATGAGCAGTTCTTC.

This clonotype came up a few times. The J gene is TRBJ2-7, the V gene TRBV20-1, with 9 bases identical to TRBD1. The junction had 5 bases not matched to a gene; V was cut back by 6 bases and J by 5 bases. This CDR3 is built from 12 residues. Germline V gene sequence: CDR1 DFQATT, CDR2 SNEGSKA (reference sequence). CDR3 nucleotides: TGCAGTGCGGGGACAGGGTGGAACGAGCAGTACTTC. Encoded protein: CSAGTGWNEQYF.

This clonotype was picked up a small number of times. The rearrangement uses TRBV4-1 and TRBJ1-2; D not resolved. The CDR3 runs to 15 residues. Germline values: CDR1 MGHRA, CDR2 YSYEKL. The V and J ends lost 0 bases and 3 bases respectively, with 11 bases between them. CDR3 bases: TGCGCCAGCAGCCAAGAGGAGGCAGGTTACTATGGCTACACCTTC. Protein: CASSQEEAGYYGYTF.

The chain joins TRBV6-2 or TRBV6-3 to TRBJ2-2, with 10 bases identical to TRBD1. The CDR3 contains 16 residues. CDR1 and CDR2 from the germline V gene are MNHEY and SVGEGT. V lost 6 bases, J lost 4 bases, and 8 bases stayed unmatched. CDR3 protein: CASRTIGTGVTGELFF. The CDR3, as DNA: TGTGCCAGCAGAACTATCGGGACAGGGGTCACCGGGGAGCTGTTTTTT.

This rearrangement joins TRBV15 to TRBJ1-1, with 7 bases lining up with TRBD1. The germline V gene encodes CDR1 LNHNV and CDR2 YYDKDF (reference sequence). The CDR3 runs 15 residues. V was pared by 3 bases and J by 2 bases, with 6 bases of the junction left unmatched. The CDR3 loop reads CATSSTYRGNTEAFF. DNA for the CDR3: TGTGCCACCAGCAGCACTTACAGGGGTAACACTGAAGCTTTCTTT. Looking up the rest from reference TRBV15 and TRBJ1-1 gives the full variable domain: DAMVIQNPRYQVTQFGKPVTLSCSQTLNHNVMYWYQQKSSQAPKLLFHYYDKDFNNEADTPDNFQSRRPNTSFCFLDIRSPGLGDTAMYLCATSSTYRGNTEAFFGQGTRLTVV.

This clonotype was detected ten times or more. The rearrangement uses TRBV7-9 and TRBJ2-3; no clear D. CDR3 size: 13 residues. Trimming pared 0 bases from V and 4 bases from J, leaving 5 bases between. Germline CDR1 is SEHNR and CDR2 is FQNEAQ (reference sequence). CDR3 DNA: TGTGCCAGCAGCTTAGCCGGACCAGATACGCAGTATTTT. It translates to CASSLAGPDTQYF.

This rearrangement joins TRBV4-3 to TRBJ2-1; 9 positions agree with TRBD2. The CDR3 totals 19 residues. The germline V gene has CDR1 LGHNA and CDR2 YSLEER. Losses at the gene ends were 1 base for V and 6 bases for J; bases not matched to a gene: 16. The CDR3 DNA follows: TGCGCCAGCAGCCAAGGTCGCGGGGGGGTCCCAACCCAGGGCAATGAGCAGTTCTTC. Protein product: CASSQGRGGVPTQGNEQFF.